What follows is one TCR beta chain and its context. Its antigen is unidentified. Donors showed nominal health when sampled, although they likely had unrecorded immune exposures. The sample originates from a study of cytomegalovirus exposure and HLA in healthy donors. Study overall: From 150 million to 200 million T cells, an earlier analysis saw 120 million or so unique TCR beta sequences. General study results and limits: In all likelihood, a cluster of highly shared sequence variants was a sequencing artifact.

The PCR employed 60 Vbeta primers together with 13 Jbeta primers. Measured with immunoSEQ multiplex PCR; TCRdb has only the in-frame clones, and not every one. The table has 150,000 to 200,000 clones, 75% to 90% seen once. The germline gives CDR1 LGHNA, CDR2 YNFKEQ. This CDR3 comprises 14 residues. Trimming pared 4 bases from V and 8 bases from J, leaving 17 bases between. Specimen: PBMCs. This sequence originates from a man aged 30-40 years in good health and CMV-seronegative. The V and J genes are TRBV4-2 and TRBJ1-1, with D perhaps TRBD1 (6 bases). CDR3 in DNA: TGTGCCAGCAGCCCCTATCAGGGGTTACCGGAAGCTTTCTTT. Protein: CASSPYQGLPEAFF.